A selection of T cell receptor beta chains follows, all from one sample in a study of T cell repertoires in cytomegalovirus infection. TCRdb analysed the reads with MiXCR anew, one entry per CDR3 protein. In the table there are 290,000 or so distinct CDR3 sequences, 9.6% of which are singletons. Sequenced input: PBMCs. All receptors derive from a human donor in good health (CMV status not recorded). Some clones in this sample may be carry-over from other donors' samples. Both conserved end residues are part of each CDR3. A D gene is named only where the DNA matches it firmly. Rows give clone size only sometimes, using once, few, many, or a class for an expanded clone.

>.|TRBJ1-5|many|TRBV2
TGTGCCAGCAGTGAGGGGGCAGGGGTCATCAATCAGCCCCAGCATTTT
CASSEGAGVINQPQHF
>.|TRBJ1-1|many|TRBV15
TGTGCCACCAGCAGAGGGGGGGCTTTCACTGAAGCTTTCTTT
CATSRGGAFTEAFF
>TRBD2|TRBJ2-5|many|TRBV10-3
TGTGCCATGAGCGGGGGGCCGGGAGAGACCCAGTACTTC
CAMSGGPGETQYF
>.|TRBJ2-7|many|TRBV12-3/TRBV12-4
TGTGCCAGCAGTCATCCGGACTTCTACGAGCAGTACTTC
CASSHPDFYEQYF
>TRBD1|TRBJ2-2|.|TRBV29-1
TGCAGCGCCTGGGACAGCAACACCGGGGAGCTGTTTTTT
CSAWDSNTGELFF
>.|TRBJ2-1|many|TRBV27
TGTGCCAGCAGTTTAACAGGCCTTTACAATGAGCAGTTCTTC
CASSLTGLYNEQFF
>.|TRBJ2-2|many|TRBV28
TGTGCCAGCAGAGAACAAGGACAGAACACCGGGGAGCTGTTTTTT
CASREQGQNTGELFF
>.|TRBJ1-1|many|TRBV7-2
TGTGCCAGCAGCCAAGACAGATTGAACACTGAAGCTTTCTTT
CASSQDRLNTEAFF
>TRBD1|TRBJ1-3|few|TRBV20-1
TGCAGTGCTAGAGGACGACAGGGGGGGCGCGAAAACACCATATATTTT
CSARGRQGGRENTIYF
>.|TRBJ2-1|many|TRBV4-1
TGCGCCAGCAGCCAAGGAGGATGGGGTGGTGAGCAGTTCTTC
CASSQGGWGGEQFF
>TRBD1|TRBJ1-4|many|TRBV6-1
TGTGCCAGCAGTCTTCAGCTGACAGGGACTGAAAAACTGTTTTTT
CASSLQLTGTEKLFF
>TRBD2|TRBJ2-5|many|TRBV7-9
TGTGCCAGCAGCTCTTCCGGGACTAGCGGGGGTCACCAAGAGACCCAGTACTTC
CASSSSGTSGGHQETQYF
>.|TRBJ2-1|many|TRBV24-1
TGTGCCACCAGTGCCCAGTATGAGCAGTTCTTC
CATSAQYEQFF
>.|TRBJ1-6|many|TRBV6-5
TGTGCCAGCAGTTATCAGGGAGGTTCACCCCTCCACTTT
CASSYQGGSPLHF
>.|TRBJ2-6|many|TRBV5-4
TGTGCCAGCAGCTTGAAGGTCGACGTCCTGACTTTC
CASSLKVDVLTF
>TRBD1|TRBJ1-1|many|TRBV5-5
TGTGCCAGCAGCTCGAAGGGGGCGGGGACTGAAGCTTTCTTT
CASSSKGAGTEAFF
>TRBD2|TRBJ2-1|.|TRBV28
TGTGCCAGCACCAACCAAGCGGGGGGTTACAATGAGCAGTTCTTC
CASTNQAGGYNEQFF
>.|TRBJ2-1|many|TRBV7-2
TGTGCCAGCAGTCTTAGAACCCCAGGGAGTGAGCAGTTCTTC
CASSLRTPGSEQFF
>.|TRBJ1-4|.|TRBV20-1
TGCAGTGCTATTGTGGGGGAGTGGGGAGTCCAAACTAATGAAAAACTGTTTTTT
CSAIVGEWGVQTNEKLFF
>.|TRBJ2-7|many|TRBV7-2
TGTGCCAGCAGCCCCGGGGGCGGGGGTTTACACTACGAGCAGTACTTC
CASSPGGGGLHYEQYF
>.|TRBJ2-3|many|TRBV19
TGTGCCAGTAGCCGTAGGCCCAGGGATACGCAGTATTTT
CASSRRPRDTQYF
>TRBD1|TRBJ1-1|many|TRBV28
TGTGCCAGCATCACAGGGGGAACACATAACACTGAAGCTTTCTTT
CASITGGTHNTEAFF
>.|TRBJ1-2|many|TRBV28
TGTGCCAGCAGACCGATCGACAACCCCTACCCAAACTATGGCTACACCTTC
CASRPIDNPYPNYGYTF
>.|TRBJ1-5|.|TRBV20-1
TGCAGTGCTAGCGACGCCGGGGCCAGGGCGACACCGACGAATCAGCCCCAGCATTTT
CSASDAGARATPTNQPQHF
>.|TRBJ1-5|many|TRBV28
TGTGCCAGCAGTACAGGACAGAGACATCAGCCCCAGCATTTT
CASSTGQRHQPQHF
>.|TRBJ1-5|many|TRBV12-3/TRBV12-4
TGTGCCAGCAGTTTTAAGAGCAATCAGCCCCAGCATTTT
CASSFKSNQPQHF
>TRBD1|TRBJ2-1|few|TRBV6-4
TGTGCCAGGGAGGACAGGGGGCGAGATAATGAGCAGTTCTTC
CAREDRGRDNEQFF
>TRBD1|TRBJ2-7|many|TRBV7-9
TGTGCCAGCAGCGTCCGGGACAGAACCTACGAGCAGTACTTC
CASSVRDRTYEQYF
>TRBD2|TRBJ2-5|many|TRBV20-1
TGCAGTGCGTGGACTAGCGGGGGCAACCAAGAGACCCAGTACTTC
CSAWTSGGNQETQYF
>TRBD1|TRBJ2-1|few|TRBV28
TGTGCCAGCAGTTTGCGGACAGGGATAGAGGACGAGCAGTTCTTC
CASSLRTGIEDEQFF
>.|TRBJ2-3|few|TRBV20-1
TGCAGTGCTAGGAAGTGGCTCGGCACAGATACGCAGTATTTT
CSARKWLGTDTQYF